The rows below give T cell receptor beta chains drawn from one sample of a study of early T cells in non-severe SARS-CoV-2 infection. From the 5' RACE reads, TCRdb called clonotypes with MiXCR, one entry per CDR3 protein. This sample has about 34,000 distinct CDR3 sequences, with roughly 6% found just once. The sequencing input was whole blood. The origin of the receptors is an adult who was a healthcare worker with PCR-confirmed SARS-CoV-2 infection or an uninfected control (not recorded which). Each CDR3 is given with its conserved first and last residue. Fields, in order: clone size, J gene, V gene, D gene, CDR3 protein, CDR3 DNA. D genes are given only for firm matches. Clone sizes are given selectively: once, few, many, or a class where the clone is expanded.

many | TRBJ2-5 | TRBV12-3/TRBV12-4 | . | CASSRKETQYF | TGTGCCAGCAGCAGAAAAGAGACCCAGTACTTC
many | TRBJ1-1 | TRBV7-2 | . | CASSLQVVTEAFF | TGTGCCAGCAGCTTACAAGTCGTCACTGAAGCTTTCTTT
many | TRBJ1-6 | TRBV20-1 | . | CSQEGKRSPLHF | TGCAGCCAGGAGGGGAAGAGATCACCCCTCCACTTT
many | TRBJ2-2 | TRBV20-1 | . | CSARVPNTGELFF | TGCAGTGCTAGAGTGCCGAACACCGGGGAGCTGTTTTTT
few | TRBJ1-4 | TRBV5-4 | . | CASSLKFGTPEKLFF | TGTGCCAGCAGCTTGAAGTTCGGGACACCGGAAAAACTGTTTTTT
many | TRBJ2-7 | TRBV12-3/TRBV12-4 | . | CASSLLVNEQYF | TGTGCCAGCAGTTTATTAGTCAACGAGCAGTACTTC
few | TRBJ2-5 | TRBV11-2 | TRBD2 | CASSLRTSRLQETQYF | TGTGCCAGCAGCTTAAGGACTAGCCGTCTCCAAGAGACCCAGTACTTC
many | TRBJ2-1 | TRBV18 | . | CASSSRPILSVF | TGTGCCAGCTCATCTCGACCCATCTTATCGGTCTTC
many | TRBJ1-3 | TRBV10-1 | TRBD1 | CASSAGGQVTGNTIYF | TGCGCCAGCAGTGCCGGAGGACAGGTCACTGGAAACACCATATATTTT
many | TRBJ2-3 | TRBV30 | TRBD1 | CAYGDRGVADTQYF | TGTGCCTACGGAGACAGGGGGGTCGCAGATACGCAGTATTTT
many | TRBJ2-1 | TRBV21-1 | . | CASGWEFF | TGTGCCAGCGGGTGGGAGTTCTTC
many | TRBJ1-5 | TRBV20-1 | TRBD1 | CSATQDRYRPSNQPQHF | TGCAGTGCTACCCAGGACAGGTACAGACCTAGCAATCAGCCCCAGCATTTT
many | TRBJ1-1 | TRBV29-1 | . | CSAVQGLNTEAFF | TGCAGCGCCGTACAGGGATTGAACACTGAAGCTTTCTTT
many | TRBJ1-5 | TRBV14 | . | CASSQGVYQPQHF | TGTGCCAGCAGCCAAGGAGTGTATCAGCCCCAGCATTTT
few | TRBJ2-1 | TRBV19 | TRBD1 | CASSISGQLFNEQFF | TGTGCCAGTAGTATTTCGGGACAGCTTTTTAATGAGCAGTTCTTC
. | TRBJ1-2 | TRBV13 | . | CASSLRGSYGYTF | TGTGCCAGCAGCTTACGAGGCAGCTATGGCTACACCTTC
few | TRBJ1-2 | TRBV29-1 | . | CSVQGGGYGYTF | TGCAGCGTTCAGGGTGGCGGCTATGGCTACACCTTC
many | TRBJ1-5 | TRBV19 | . | CASSMTGGAQPQHF | TGTGCCAGTAGTATGACGGGGGGCGCTCAGCCCCAGCATTTT
many | TRBJ1-2 | TRBV12-3/TRBV12-4 | . | CASSFQGRYYGYTF | TGTGCCAGCAGTTTCCAAGGACGGTACTATGGCTACACCTTC
many | TRBJ2-1 | TRBV12-3/TRBV12-4 | . | CASSPRTGHNEQFF | TGTGCCAGCAGTCCTCGGACTGGTCACAATGAGCAGTTCTTC
many | TRBJ1-5 | TRBV7-9 | . | CASSLSSGAVGNQPQHF | TGTGCCAGCAGCTTATCGTCAGGGGCGGTGGGCAATCAGCCCCAGCATTTT